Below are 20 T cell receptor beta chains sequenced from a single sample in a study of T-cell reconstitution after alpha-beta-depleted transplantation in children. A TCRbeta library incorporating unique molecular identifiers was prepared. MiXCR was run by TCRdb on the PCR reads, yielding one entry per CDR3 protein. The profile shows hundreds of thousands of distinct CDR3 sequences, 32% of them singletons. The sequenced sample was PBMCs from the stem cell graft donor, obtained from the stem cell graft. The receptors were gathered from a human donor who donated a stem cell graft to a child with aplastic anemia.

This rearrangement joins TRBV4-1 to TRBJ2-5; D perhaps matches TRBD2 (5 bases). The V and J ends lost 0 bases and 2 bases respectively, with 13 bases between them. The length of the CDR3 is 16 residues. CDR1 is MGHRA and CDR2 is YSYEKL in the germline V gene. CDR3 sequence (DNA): TGCGCCAGCAGCCAAGATAGTTACCTAGCTCAAGAGACCCAGTACTTC. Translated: CASSQDSYLAQETQYF.

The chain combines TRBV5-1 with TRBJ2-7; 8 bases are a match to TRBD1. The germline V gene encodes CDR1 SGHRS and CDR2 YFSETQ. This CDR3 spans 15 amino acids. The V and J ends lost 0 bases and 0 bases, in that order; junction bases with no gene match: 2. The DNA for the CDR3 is TGCGCCAGCAGCTTGGCCGGGACAGGCTCCTACGAGCAGTACTTC. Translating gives CASSLAGTGSYEQYF.

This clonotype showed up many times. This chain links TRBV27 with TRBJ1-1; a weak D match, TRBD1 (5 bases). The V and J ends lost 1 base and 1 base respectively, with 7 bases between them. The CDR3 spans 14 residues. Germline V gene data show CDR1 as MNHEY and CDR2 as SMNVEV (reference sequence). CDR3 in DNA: TGTGCCAGCAGTTTATTTCAGGGGAACACTGAAGCTTTCTTT. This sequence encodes CASSLFQGNTEAFF.

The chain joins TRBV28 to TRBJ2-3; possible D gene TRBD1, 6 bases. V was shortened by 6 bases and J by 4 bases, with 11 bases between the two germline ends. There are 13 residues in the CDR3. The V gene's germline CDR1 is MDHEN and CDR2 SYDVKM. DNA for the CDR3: TGTGCCAGCAGAGCGACAGGTCCAGATACGCAGTATTTT. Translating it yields CASRATGPDTQYF.

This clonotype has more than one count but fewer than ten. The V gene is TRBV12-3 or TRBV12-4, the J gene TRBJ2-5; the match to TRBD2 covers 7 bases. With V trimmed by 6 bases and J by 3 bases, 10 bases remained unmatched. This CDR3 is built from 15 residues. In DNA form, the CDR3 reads TGTGCCAGCAGCCCGGGGACTATAGGAAAAGAGACCCAGTACTTC. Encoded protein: CASSPGTIGKETQYF.

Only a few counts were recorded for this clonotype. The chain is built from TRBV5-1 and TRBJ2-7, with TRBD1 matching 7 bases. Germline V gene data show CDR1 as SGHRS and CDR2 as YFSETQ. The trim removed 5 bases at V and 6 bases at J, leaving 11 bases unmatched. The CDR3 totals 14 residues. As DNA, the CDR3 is TGCGCCAGCAGTCCTGGGACAGATCCTCGCGAGCAGTACGTC. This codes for CASSPGTDPREQYV.

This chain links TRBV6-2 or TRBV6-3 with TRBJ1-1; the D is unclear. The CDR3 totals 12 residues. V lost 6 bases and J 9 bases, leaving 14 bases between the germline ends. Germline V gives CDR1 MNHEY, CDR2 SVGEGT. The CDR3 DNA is TGTGCCAGCAGCCTTCCTACCCAGCAAGCTTTCTTT. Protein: CASSLPTQQAFF.

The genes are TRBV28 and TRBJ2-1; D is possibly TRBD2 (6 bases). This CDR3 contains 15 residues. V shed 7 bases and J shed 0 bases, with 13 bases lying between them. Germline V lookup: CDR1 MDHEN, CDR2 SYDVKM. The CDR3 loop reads CASTFGGSSYNEQFF. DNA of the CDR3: TGTGCCAGCACCTTTGGGGGGAGCTCCTACAATGAGCAGTTCTTC.

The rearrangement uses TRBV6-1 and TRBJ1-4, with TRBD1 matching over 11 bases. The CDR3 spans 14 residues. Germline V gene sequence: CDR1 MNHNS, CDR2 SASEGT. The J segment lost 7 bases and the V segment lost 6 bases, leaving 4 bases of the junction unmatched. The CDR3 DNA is TGTGCCAGCAGGGTGGACAGGGGGCGTGAAAAACTGTTTTTT. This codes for CASRVDRGREKLFF.

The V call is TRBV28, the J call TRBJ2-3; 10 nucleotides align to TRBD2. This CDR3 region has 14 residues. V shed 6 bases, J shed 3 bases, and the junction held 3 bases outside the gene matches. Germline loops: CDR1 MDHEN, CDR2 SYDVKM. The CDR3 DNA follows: TGTGCCAGCAGACTAGCGGGATTAACAGATACGCAGTATTTT. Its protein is CASRLAGLTDTQYF.

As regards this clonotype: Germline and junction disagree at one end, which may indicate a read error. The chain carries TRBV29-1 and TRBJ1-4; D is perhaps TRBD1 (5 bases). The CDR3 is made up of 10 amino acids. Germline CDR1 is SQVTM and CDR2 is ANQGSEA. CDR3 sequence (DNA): TGCAGCGTTGTAGCTGGGGACCTACTTTTT. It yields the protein CSVVAGDLLF.

In nucleotides, the CDR3 is TGTGCCAGCAGCCTTTATCGGGAGCAGTACTTC. This codes for CASSLYREQYF. The rearrangement uses TRBV5-6 and TRBJ2-7; no clear D. This CDR3 has 11 residues. V dropped 4 bases and J dropped 7 bases, with 9 bases sitting between them. Germline loops: CDR1 SGHDT, CDR2 YYEEEE.

The CDR3 DNA sequence: TGTGCCAGCAGCTTAGTAGGCCTAGTCGGCAATGAGCAGTTCTTC. Translated: CASSLVGLVGNEQFF. The V gene is TRBV11-3, the J gene TRBJ2-1; D is unresolved. CDR1 and CDR2 from the germline V gene are SGHNT and YENEEA. The CDR3 extends over 15 amino acids. The V end was cut by 1 base, the J end by 6 bases, with 13 bases between.

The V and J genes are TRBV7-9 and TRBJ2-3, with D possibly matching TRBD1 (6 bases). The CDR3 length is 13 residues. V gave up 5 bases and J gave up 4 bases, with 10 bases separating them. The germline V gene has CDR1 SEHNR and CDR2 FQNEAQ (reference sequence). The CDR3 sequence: CASSRGQSDTQYF. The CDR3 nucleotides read TGTGCCAGCAGCCGAGGACAGTCAGATACGCAGTATTTT.

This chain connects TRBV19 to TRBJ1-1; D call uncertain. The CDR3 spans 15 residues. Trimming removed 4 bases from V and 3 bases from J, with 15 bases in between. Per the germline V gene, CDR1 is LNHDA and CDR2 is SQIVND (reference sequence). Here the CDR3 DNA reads TGTGCCAGTAGTACTAGGACGCTTTCGGACACTGAAGCTTTCTTT. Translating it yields CASSTRTLSDTEAFF.

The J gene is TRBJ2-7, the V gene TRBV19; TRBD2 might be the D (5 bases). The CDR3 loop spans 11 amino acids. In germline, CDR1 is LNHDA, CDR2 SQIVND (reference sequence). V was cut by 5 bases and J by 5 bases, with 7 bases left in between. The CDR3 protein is CASSPGNEQYF. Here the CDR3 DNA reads TGTGCCAGTAGTCCGGGGAACGAGCAGTACTTC.

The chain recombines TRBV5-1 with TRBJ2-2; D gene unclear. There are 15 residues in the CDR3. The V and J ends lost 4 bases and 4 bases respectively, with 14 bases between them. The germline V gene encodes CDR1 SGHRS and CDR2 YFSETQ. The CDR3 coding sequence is TGCGCCAGCAGCATTTCAGAAATTTCCACCGGGGAGCTGTTTTTT. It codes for CASSISEISTGELFF.

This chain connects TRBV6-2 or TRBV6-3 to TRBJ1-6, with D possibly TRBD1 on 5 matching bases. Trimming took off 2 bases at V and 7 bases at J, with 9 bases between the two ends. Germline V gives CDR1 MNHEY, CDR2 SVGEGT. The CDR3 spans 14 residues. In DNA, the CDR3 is TGTGCCAGCAGTTACGTCGGGGGAAATTCACCCCTCCACTTT. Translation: CASSYVGGNSPLHF.

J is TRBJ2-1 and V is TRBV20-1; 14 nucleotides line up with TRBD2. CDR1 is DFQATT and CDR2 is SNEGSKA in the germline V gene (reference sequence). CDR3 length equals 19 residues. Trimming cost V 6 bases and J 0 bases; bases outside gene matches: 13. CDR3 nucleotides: TGCAGTGCCACCGGACTAGCGGGAGGAATGGACCGCTCCTACAATGAGCAGTTCTTC. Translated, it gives CSATGLAGGMDRSYNEQFF.

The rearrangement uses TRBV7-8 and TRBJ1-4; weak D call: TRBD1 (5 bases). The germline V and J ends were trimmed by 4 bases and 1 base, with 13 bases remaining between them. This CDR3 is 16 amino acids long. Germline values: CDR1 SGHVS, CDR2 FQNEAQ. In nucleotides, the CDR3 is TGTGCCAGCAGCTCGGGTGGGGGGAGAACTAATGAAAAACTGTTTTTT. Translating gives CASSSGGGRTNEKLFF.